The clone carrying this TCR beta chain was seen a handful of times. At one end, the junction sequence differs from germline, possibly due to a read error. This entry is derived from a study of T-cell reconstitution after alpha-beta-depleted transplantation in children. TCRbeta library preparation incorporated unique molecular identifiers. Each CDR3 protein gets one entry after TCRdb re-called the PCR reads with MiXCR. The sample includes hundreds of thousands of distinct CDR3 sequences, under 15% of them seen just once. Germline CDR1 MRHNA, CDR2 SNTAGT. The CDR3 runs to 12 residues. The TCR originated in a human donor who donated a stem cell graft to a child with combined immunodeficiency. The material sequenced was PBMCs from the stem cell graft donor, taken from the stem cell graft. The J gene is TRBJ2-7, the V gene TRBV6-4; TRBD1 matches 12 bases. CDR3 amino acids: CASSSGTGGMFF. The CDR3 DNA sequence: TGTGCCAGCAGTAGCGGGACAGGGGGCATGTTCTTC.